This T cell receptor (beta chain) was observed in a study of T cells in localized non-small cell lung cancer. A remark on this clone: Its specificity is not known.

The study's findings and limits: It was uninvolved adjacent lung that showed the highest T cell clonality, exceeding tumor. Longer overall survival was linked to higher blood T cell density.

The CDR3 sequence is 13 residues long. Trimming pared 2 bases from V and 4 bases from J, leaving 8 bases between. Germline loops: CDR1 MNHNY, CDR2 SVGAGI (reference sequence). Profiling relied on immunoSEQ multiplex PCR, and the TCRdb table lists in-frame clones only, not all of them. The sample yields 53,000 or so clones, over 80% seen once. The clonotype comes from a man aged 40 to 75 with stage III lung adenocarcinoma. The chain carries TRBV6-6 and TRBJ1-1; D unresolved. This material consisted of peripheral blood mononuclear cells, taken before any cancer treatment. In DNA, the CDR3 is TGTGCCAGCAGTTACAGCGGTATCACTGAAGCTTTCTTT. Translated, it gives CASSYSGITEAFF.